This T cell receptor beta chain is drawn from a study of CD8 T cells in ankylosing spondylitis. Study-level results: A motif of seven or eight highly homologous TCR beta variants was seen as apparently characteristic of ankylosing spondylitis blood.

The junction had 14 bases not matched to a gene; V was cut back by 3 bases and J by 5 bases. Germline CDR1 DFQATT, CDR2 SNEGSKA (reference sequence). The CDR3 contains 16 residues. Comments on this clonotype: The target antigen is unknown.

TCRdb fed the 5' RACE reads into MiXCR, producing one record per CDR3 protein. The sample consists of fewer than 450,000 distinct CDR3 sequences, under 20% of them appearing once. The receptor was isolated from a male donor with ankylosing spondylitis. Sequencing was done on a sample of blood, either unsorted or a sorted T cell fraction (not recorded which). The chain couples TRBV20-1 to TRBJ2-7; 9 bases map to TRBD1. CDR3 sequence reads: CSASPIPGTGPNEQYF. The DNA of the CDR3 is TGCAGTGCTAGTCCAATCCCCGGGACAGGGCCCAACGAGCAGTACTTC.